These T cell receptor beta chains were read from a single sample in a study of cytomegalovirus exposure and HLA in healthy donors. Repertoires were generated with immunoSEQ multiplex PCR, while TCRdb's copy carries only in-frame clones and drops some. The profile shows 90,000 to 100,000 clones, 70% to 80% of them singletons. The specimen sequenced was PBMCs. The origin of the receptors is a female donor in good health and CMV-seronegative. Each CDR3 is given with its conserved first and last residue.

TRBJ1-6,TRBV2,CASTDLGSSYNSPLHF
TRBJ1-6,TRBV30,CAWIPGGSSPLHF
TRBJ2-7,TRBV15,CATSRVRLADYEQYF
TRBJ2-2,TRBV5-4,CASSRTSSTGELFF
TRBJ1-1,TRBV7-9,CSSSPDYTEAFF
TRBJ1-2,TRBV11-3,CASRSERLGGYTF
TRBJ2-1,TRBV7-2,CASSLGSATYNEQFF
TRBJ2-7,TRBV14,CASSQGTGNYEQYF
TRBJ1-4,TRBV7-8,CASSLGGVDEKLFF
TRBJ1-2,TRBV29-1,CSVDMGGNYGYTF
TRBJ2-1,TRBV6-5,CASSYSETSNEQFF
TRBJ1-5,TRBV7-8,CASSWGGNGNQPQHF
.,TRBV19,CASTAGSYEQYF
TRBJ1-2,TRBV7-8,CASSRGERGLYTF
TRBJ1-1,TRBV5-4,CASSFPGRENTEAFF
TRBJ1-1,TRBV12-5,CASGWGTQNTEAFF
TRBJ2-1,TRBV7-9,CASSLTRLAGARNEQFF
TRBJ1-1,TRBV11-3,CASSFNEEGKGQNTEAFF
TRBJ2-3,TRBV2,CASRILAPSTDTQYF
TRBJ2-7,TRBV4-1,CASSPGGRPSSYEQYF
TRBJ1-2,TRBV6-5,CATALDRGGYTF
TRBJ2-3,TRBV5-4,CASSLRLDGTDTQYF
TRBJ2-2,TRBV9,CASAVGGDTGELFF
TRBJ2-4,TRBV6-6,CATTPSGQKNIQYF
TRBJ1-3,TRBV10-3,CASSSAGVSGNTIYF
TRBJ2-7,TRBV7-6,CASSLGSGASSYEQYF
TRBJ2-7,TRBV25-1,CASRPGTGGSYEQYF
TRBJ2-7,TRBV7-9,CASSLARGQGGEQYF
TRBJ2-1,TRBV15,CATSRVGGRDDEQFF
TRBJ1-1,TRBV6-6,CASGGQYQNTEAFF
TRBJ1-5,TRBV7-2,CASSLSRGLGQPQHF
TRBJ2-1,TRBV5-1,CASSPDRVNNEQFF
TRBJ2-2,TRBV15,CATSTYASTGELFF
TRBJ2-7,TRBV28,CASTKNYEQYF
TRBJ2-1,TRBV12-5,CASGRQGVSYNEQFF
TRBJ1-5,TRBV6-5,CASSPRGRGVQPQHF
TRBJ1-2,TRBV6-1,CASSELGQGSHGYTF
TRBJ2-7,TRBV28,CAGGGQGRGSYEQYF
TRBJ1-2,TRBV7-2,CASSRIGAGENYGYTF
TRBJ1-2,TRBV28,CASSLQGSYGYTF
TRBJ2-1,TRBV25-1,CASSDDSHNEQFF
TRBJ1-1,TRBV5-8,CASSWKENRVYGTEAFF
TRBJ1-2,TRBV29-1,CSVETRDPNYGYTF
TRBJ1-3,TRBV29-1,CSVQAWAGNTIYF
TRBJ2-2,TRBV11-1,CASSDGTGAGELFF
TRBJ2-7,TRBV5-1,CASSLTGGQTYEQYF
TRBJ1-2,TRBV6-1,CASSETGSNYGYTF
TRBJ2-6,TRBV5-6,CASSLYSGANVLTF
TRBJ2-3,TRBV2,CASTGTGSFFPTDTQYF
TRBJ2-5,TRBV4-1,CASSQAPGTVQETQYF
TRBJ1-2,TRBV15,CATSSIQGAAGYTF
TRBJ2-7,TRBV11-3,CASSLGQEPYEQYF
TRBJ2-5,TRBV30,CAWTEKYKTGWGTQYF
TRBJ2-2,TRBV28,CASRPGQGLPGELFF
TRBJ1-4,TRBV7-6,CASSLDFGGSGTNEKLFF